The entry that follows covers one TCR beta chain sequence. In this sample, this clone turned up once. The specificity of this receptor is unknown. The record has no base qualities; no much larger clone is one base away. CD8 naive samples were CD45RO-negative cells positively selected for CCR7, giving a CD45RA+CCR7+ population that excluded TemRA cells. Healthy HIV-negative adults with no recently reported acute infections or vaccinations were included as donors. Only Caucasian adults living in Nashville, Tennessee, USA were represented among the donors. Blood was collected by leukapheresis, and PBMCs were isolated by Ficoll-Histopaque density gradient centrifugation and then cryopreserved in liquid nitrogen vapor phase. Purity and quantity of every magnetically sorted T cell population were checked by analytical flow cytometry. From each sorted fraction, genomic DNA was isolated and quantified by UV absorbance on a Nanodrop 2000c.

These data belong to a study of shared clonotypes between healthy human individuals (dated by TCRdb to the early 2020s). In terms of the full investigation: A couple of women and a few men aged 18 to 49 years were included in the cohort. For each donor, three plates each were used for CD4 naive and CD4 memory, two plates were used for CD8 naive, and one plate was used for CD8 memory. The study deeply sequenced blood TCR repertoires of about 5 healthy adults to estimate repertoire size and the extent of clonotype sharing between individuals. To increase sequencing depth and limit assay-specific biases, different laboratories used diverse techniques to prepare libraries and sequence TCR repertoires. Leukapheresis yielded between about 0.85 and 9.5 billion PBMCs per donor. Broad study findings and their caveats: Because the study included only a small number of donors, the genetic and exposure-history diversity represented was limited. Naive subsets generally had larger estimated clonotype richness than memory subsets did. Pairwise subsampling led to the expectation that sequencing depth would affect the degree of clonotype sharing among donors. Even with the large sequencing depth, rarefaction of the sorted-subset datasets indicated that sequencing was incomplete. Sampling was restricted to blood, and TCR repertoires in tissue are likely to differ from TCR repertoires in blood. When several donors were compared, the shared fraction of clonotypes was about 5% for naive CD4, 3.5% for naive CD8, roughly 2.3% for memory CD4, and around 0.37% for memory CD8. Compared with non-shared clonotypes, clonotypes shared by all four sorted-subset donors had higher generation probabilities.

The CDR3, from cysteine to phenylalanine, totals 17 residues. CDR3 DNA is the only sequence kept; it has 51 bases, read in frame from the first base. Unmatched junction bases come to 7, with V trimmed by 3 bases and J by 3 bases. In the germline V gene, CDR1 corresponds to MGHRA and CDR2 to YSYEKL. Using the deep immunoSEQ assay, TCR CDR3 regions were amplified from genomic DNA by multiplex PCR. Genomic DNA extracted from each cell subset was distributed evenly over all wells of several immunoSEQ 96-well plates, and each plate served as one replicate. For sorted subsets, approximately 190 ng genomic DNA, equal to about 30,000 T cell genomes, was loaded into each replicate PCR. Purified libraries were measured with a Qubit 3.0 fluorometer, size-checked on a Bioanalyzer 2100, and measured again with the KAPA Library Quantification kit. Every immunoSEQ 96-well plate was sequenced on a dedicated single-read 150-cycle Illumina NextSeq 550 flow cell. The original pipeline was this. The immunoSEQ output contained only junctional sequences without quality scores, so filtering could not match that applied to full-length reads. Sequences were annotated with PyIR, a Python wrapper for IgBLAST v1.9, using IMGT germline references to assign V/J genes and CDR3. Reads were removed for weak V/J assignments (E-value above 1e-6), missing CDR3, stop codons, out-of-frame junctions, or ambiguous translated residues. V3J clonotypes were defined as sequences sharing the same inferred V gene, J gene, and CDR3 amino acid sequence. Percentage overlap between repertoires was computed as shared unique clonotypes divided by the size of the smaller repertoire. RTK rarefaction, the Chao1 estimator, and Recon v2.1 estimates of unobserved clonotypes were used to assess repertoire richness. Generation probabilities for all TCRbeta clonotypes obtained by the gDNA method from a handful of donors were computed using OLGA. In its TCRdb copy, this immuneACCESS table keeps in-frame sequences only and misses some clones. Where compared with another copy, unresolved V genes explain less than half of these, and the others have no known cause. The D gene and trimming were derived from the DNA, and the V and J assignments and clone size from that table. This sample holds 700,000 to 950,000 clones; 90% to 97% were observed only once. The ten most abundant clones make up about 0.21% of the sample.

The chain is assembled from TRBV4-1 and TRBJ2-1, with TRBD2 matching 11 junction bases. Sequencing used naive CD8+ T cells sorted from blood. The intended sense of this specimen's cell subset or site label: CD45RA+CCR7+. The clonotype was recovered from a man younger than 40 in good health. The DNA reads TGCGCCAGCAGCCATGATGGACTAGCGGGCCGCTACAATGAGCAGTTCTTC. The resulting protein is CASSHDGLAGRYNEQFF.